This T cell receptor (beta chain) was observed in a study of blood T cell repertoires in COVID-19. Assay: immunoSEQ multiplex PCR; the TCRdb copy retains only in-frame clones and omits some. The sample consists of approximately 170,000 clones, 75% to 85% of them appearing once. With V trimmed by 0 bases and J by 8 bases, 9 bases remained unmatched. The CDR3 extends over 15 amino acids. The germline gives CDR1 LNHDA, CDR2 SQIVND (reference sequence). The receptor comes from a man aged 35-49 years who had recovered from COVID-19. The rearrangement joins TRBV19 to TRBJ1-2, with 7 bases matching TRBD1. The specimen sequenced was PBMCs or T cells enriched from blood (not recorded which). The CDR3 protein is CASSIDAATGVGYTF. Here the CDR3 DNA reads TGTGCCAGTAGTATAGACGCAGCAACAGGGGTAGGCTACACCTTC.